This is a list of T cell receptor beta chains from one sample in a study of post-analysis software for immune sequencing data. MiXCR was run by TCRdb on the PCR reads, yielding one entry per CDR3 protein. The repertoire holds about 770,000 distinct CDR3 sequences, about half seen once, with 4.9% in the top ten. Sequencing input: blood. These TCRs come from a girl aged 10-17 years with multiple sclerosis. Both conserved end residues are part of each CDR3. A D gene is named only where the DNA matches it firmly. Part of the rows lack a size; the others show once, few, many or a class for expanded clones.

v_gene	d_gene	j_gene	abundance	CDR3nt	CDR3aa
TRBV6-5	-	TRBJ1-1	-	TGTGCCAGCAGACGGACAGTGGACACTGAAGCTTTCTTT	CASRRTVDTEAFF
TRBV27	-	TRBJ2-5	few	TGTGCCAGCAGTTCCTTCAGGGAAGAGACCCAGTACTTC	CASSSFREETQYF
TRBV5-1	TRBD1	TRBJ2-7	-	TGCGCCAGCAGCTTGGTTGGGACAGGGGCCTACGAGCAGTACTTC	CASSLVGTGAYEQYF
TRBV7-2	TRBD2	TRBJ2-7	few	TGTGCCAGCAGCTTAGAGGGCAGGGAGGGCTCCTACGAGCAGTACTTC	CASSLEGREGSYEQYF
TRBV27	-	TRBJ2-7	-	TGTGCCAGCAGTTTATTGGGGGACGCCTACGAGCAGTACTTC	CASSLLGDAYEQYF
TRBV7-2	-	TRBJ2-7	few	TGTGCCAGCAGCTTAGGGCCCGGGGAGGGGGTTGATTACGAGCAGTACTTC	CASSLGPGEGVDYEQYF
TRBV29-1	TRBD1	TRBJ2-3	few	TGCAGCGTGTTGGACAGGGTAGATACGCAGTATTTT	CSVLDRVDTQYF
TRBV11-2	-	TRBJ2-1	-	TGTGCCAGCAGCTTATTCGGAAAAGACGTCATCCATGAGCAGTTCTTC	CASSLFGKDVIHEQFF
TRBV15	-	TRBJ2-7	few	TGTGCCACCTCCCAGACTAGTCTCTACGAGCAGTACTTC	CATSQTSLYEQYF
TRBV24-1	-	TRBJ2-3	-	TGTGCCACCAGTGATAGCAGCACAGGGCGAGATACGCAGTATTTT	CATSDSSTGRDTQYF
TRBV7-2	TRBD1	TRBJ2-7	few	TGTGCCAGCAGCCGGGACAGGTTGTCCTACGAGCAGTACTTC	CASSRDRLSYEQYF
TRBV20-1	-	TRBJ2-3	once	TGCAGTGCTAGCATCGCGGCGAGCACAGATACGCAGTATTTT	CSASIAASTDTQYF
TRBV4-1	TRBD1	TRBJ1-4	few	TGCGCCAGCAGGCAATGGGGGACAGATGAAAAACTGTTTTTT	CASRQWGTDEKLFF
TRBV20-1	-	TRBJ2-2	-	TGCAGTGCTAGACAGAACACCGGGGAGCTGTTTTTT	CSARQNTGELFF
TRBV20-1	TRBD2	TRBJ2-5	few	TGCAGTGCCCTAGCCGGACTAGCGGGAGGTGTGGGGCAAGAGACCCAGTACTTC	CSALAGLAGGVGQETQYF
TRBV7-2	TRBD2	TRBJ2-7	few	TGTGCCAGCAGCTTAGGCCTAGCGGGAGGAAGATACTACGAGCAGTACTTC	CASSLGLAGGRYYEQYF
TRBV12-3/TRBV12-4	TRBD2	TRBJ2-7	few	TGTGCCAGCACCCACGGAGCCGGGACTAGTTTCGAGCAGTACTTC	CASTHGAGTSFEQYF
TRBV24-1	TRBD1	TRBJ1-1	-	TGTGCCACCAGTGATGGGGACAGGCGGGCTTTCTTT	CATSDGDRRAFF
TRBV20-1	-	TRBJ2-7	few	TGCAGTGCTAGAGATTTAGGGGCCGTAACCTACGAGCAGTACTTC	CSARDLGAVTYEQYF
TRBV6-1	TRBD2	TRBJ2-1	few	TGTGCCAGCAGACAGTCGGGGAGCGGGAGAGCCTACAATGAGCAGTTCTTC	CASRQSGSGRAYNEQFF
TRBV27	-	TRBJ2-1	-	TGTGCCAGCAGTTTAATTCTAGGAGCCGGTGAGCAGTTCTTC	CASSLILGAGEQFF
TRBV20-1	-	TRBJ1-4	few	TGCAGTGCTACCCCCAGGACTCGTAATGAAAAACTGTTTTTT	CSATPRTRNEKLFF
TRBV10-2	TRBD1	TRBJ2-7	few	TGCGCCAGCGGGGACAGGGACGAGCAGTACTTC	CASGDRDEQYF
TRBV15	-	TRBJ2-7	-	TGTGCCACCAGCAGAGATTTGGCTTCCGGGGGCTACGAGCAGTACTTC	CATSRDLASGGYEQYF
TRBV6-1	-	TRBJ2-7	-	TGTGCCAGCAGACTGGGGGCGAGGGAGCAGTACTTC	CASRLGAREQYF
TRBV29-1	-	TRBJ2-1	-	TGCAGCGTTGTTCCGACGCTGAGCTCCTACAATGAGCAGTTCTTC	CSVVPTLSSYNEQFF